This passage covers 29 T cell receptor beta chains from one sample sequenced in a study of a mutant IDH1 vaccine in newly diagnosed glioma. Using immunoSEQ multiplex PCR, the repertoire was profiled, and TCRdb retains in-frame clones only, with some absent. The table lists 70,000 or so clones, 85% to 90% of them singletons. These receptors lack a known antigen. Noted time point: week 35, safety follow-up. All doses held 300 ug of mutant IDH1 20-mer peptide, with topical imiquimod. The sample here was PBMCs, taken from a glioma patient whose treatment included an IDH1 peptide vaccine. The receptors stem from a man aged 30-40 years with glioma.

This clone was detected once. This rearrangement joins TRBV28 to TRBJ1-5; D is unclear. V was shortened by 5 bases and J by 2 bases, with 10 bases between the two germline ends. In germline, CDR1 is MDHEN, CDR2 SYDVKM. This CDR3 region has 14 residues. CDR3: CASSPQVGNQPQHF. The CDR3 coding sequence is TGTGCCAGCAGTCCTCAGGTGGGCAATCAGCCCCAGCATTTT.

Only one count was recorded for this clone. The chain links TRBV10-3 to TRBJ2-2, with D unresolved. Trimming took 8 bases from V and 0 from J, leaving 13 bases between them. The CDR3 has 15 amino acids. Looked up from germline, CDR1 is ENHRY and CDR2 is SYGVKD. This CDR3 is CAIGFLTPNTGELFF. CDR3 nucleotides: TGTGCCATCGGTTTTTTGACGCCGAACACCGGGGAGCTGTTTTTT.

The chain's CDR3 is CASSLGGQGSEKLFF. CDR3 sequence (DNA): TGTGCCAGCAGCCTAGGCGGACAGGGATCCGAAAAACTGTTTTTT. The chain links TRBV9 to TRBJ1-4, with 8 nucleotides matching TRBD1. The junction had 10 bases not matched to a gene; V was cut back by 4 bases and J by 8 bases. The CDR3 is 15 residues long. The germline CDR1 and CDR2 sequences are SGDLS and YYNGEE.

About this clone: The identical CDR3 is also encoded by other nucleotide sequences in the sample. V gene TRBV2 combines with J gene TRBJ1-1, with D uncertain. Per the germline V gene, CDR1 is SNHLY and CDR2 is FYNNEI. Trimming removed 3 bases at V and 1 base at J, with 6 bases between. The CDR3 has 13 amino acids. CDR3 sequence: CASSEETNTEAFF. In DNA form, the CDR3 reads TGTGCCAGCAGTGAGGAGACGAACACTGAAGCTTTCTTT.

This chain connects TRBV30 to TRBJ1-4; weak D call: TRBD1 (5 bases). The CDR3 loop spans 14 amino acids. Germline V lookup: CDR1 GTSNPN, CDR2 SVGIG (reference sequence). Deletions cut 3 bases from V and 8 bases from J, with 16 bases between. This chain's CDR3 is CAWRFGGAEEKLFF. CDR3 DNA sequence: TGTGCCTGGAGGTTCGGAGGGGCGGAAGAAAAACTGTTTTTT.

This clone was seen only a few times. The chain links TRBV9 to TRBJ1-5; no clear D. Germline V CDR1 and CDR2: SGDLS, YYNGEE. V was trimmed by 5 bases and J by 1 base, leaving 10 bases between them. The CDR3 is made up of 14 amino acids. The CDR3 DNA reads TGTGCCAGCAGTTCCGACATAAGCAATCAGCCCCAGCATTTT. Translating gives CASSSDISNQPQHF. Combining the CDR3 with reference TRBV9 and TRBJ1-5 gives the whole variable domain DSGVTQTPKHLITATGQRVTLRCSPRSGDLSVYWYQQSLDQGLQFLIQYYNGEERAKGNILERFSAQQFPDLHSELNLSSLELGDSALYFCASSSDISNQPQHFGDGTRLSIL.

This chain connects TRBV5-4 to TRBJ2-3; 8 nucleotides agree with TRBD2. Germline CDR1 reads SGHNT; CDR2 reads YYREEE (reference sequence). Trimming at V came to 6 bases and at J to 4 bases, leaving 19 bases not matched to a gene. The CDR3 consists of 18 residues. In nucleotides, the CDR3 is TGTGCCAGCACTATTAGGCCCAATAGGCGGGGGGCAGCAGATACGCAGTATTTT. It is translated as CASTIRPNRRGAADTQYF.

The V gene is TRBV11-2, the J gene TRBJ2-2; 10 positions match TRBD2. V lost 5 bases and J lost 2; bases outside the gene matches: 8. Germline-derived CDR1 and CDR2 are SGHAT and FQNNGV. CDR3 length: 17 residues. The CDR3 sequence: CASSNTGLAANTGELFF. The CDR3 nucleotides are TGTGCCAGCAGCAATACCGGACTAGCGGCTAACACCGGGGAGCTGTTTTTT.

This sequence joins TRBV7-2 and TRBJ2-5; TRBD2 matches 13 bases. This CDR3 spans 16 amino acids. CDR1 and CDR2 (germline): SGHTA, FQGNSA. V shed 0 bases, J shed 4 bases, and the junction held 2 bases outside the gene matches. The CDR3, as DNA: TGTGCCAGCAGCTTAGCCAGGACTAGCGGGGGAGAGACCCAGTACTTC. It codes for CASSLARTSGGETQYF.

The chain uses TRBV7-2 and TRBJ1-1; D gene ambiguous. Trimming took off 4 bases at V and 10 bases at J, with 16 bases between the two ends. The germline CDR1 and CDR2 sequences are SGHTA and FQGNSA. CDR3 length equals 13 residues. The CDR3 loop is CASSSSGLWRAFF. CDR3 sequence (DNA): TGTGCCAGCAGCTCATCAGGACTCTGGAGAGCTTTCTTT.

The chain has TRBV5-6 and TRBJ2-2; D might be TRBD2 (6 bases). The V and J ends lost 4 bases and 11 bases respectively, with 15 bases between them. Germline CDR1 SGHDT, CDR2 YYEEEE. The length of the CDR3 is 13 residues. Here the CDR3 DNA reads TGTGCCAGCAGCCCCCTATGGGGGGAAGAGCTGTTTTTT. Its protein product is CASSPLWGEELFF.

This clone was found once. V and J are TRBV2 and TRBJ2-2, with 10 bases matching TRBD1. The CDR3 runs 17 residues. V shed 0 bases and J 7 bases; nucleotides not matched to a gene: 8. Looked up from germline, CDR1 is SNHLY and CDR2 is FYNNEI. For the CDR3, the DNA is TGTGCCAGCAGTGAAGCATGGAGACAGGGGGCGGACGGGGAGCTGTTTTTT. This translates into CASSEAWRQGADGELFF.

V is TRBV2 and J is TRBJ2-5, with 12 bases that match TRBD2. J gave up 4 bases and V 3 bases, and 9 bases lay outside the gene matches. Germline V gene lookup returns CDR1 SNHLY and CDR2 FYNNEI. CDR3 length: 17 amino acids. CDR3 residues: CASSEGPLAGGRETQYF. The CDR3 DNA reads as TGTGCCAGCAGTGAGGGTCCCCTAGCGGGGGGGCGAGAGACCCAGTACTTC.

V and J are TRBV9 and TRBJ1-5; TRBD1 agrees at 8 bases. This CDR3 spans 15 amino acids. Germline values: CDR1 SGDLS, CDR2 YYNGEE. The V and J ends lost 1 base and 3 bases, in that order; junction bases with no gene match: 3. The CDR3 DNA reads TGTGCCAGCAGCGTAACGGACAGGGTCAATCAGCCCCAGCATTTT. It is translated as CASSVTDRVNQPQHF.

The chain combines TRBV6-5 with TRBJ2-7; 8 bases fit TRBD1. Germline V CDR1 and CDR2: MNHEY, SVGAGI. This CDR3 has 13 amino acids. V shed 2 bases and J 8 bases; nucleotides not matched to a gene: 5. The CDR3 nucleotides are TGTGCCAGCAGTTACCTTACAGGGGGTCAGCAGTACTTC. It codes for CASSYLTGGQQYF.

Only one count was recorded for this clone. J is TRBJ1-1 and V is TRBV4-1; D is possibly TRBD1 (5 bases). Germline CDR1 MGHRA, CDR2 YSYEKL. CDR3 size: 16 residues. Trimming stripped 0 bases from V and 4 bases from J, with 15 bases between. The DNA for the CDR3 is TGCGCCAGCAGCCAAGATCTTTGGGGGGTGAGCACTGAAGCTTTCTTT. Translated, it gives CASSQDLWGVSTEAFF.

J is TRBJ2-7 and V is TRBV6-6; D may be TRBD2 (5 bases). Germline-derived CDR1 and CDR2 are MNHNY and SVGAGI (reference sequence). CDR3 length equals 14 residues. The V end lost 2 bases, the J end lost 4 bases, and 12 bases lay between the germline ends. The DNA of the CDR3 is TGTGCCAGCAGTTACCCGGGGAGTTCTTACGAGCAGTACTTC. Translation gives CASSYPGSSYEQYF.

The sample holds a few counts of this clone. The chain combines TRBV9 with TRBJ1-1; 7 nucleotides line up with TRBD1. Per the germline V gene, CDR1 is SGDLS and CDR2 is YYNGEE. The CDR3 loop spans 13 amino acids. V lost 4 bases to trimming and J lost 1 base; unmatched junction nucleotides: 1. CDR3 in DNA: TGTGCCAGCAGCCAGGGGGGGAACACTGAAGCTTTCTTT. Protein: CASSQGGNTEAFF. Variable domain in full (rest from reference TRBV9 and TRBJ1-1): DSGVTQTPKHLITATGQRVTLRCSPRSGDLSVYWYQQSLDQGLQFLIQYYNGEERAKGNILERFSAQQFPDLHSELNLSSLELGDSALYFCASSQGGNTEAFFGQGTRLTVV.

The chain is built from TRBV6-1 and TRBJ1-2, with a possible D match to TRBD1 (5 bases). V was trimmed by 7 bases and J by 5 bases, leaving 14 bases between them. Per germline, CDR1 MNHNS and CDR2 SASEGT. CDR3 length equals 13 residues. CDR3 nucleotide sequence: TGTGCCAGCACCCTCCGGGGGGATTATGGCTACACCTTC. The encoded protein is CASTLRGDYGYTF.

This clone was seen only a few times. V is TRBV2 and J is TRBJ1-6; 9 bases align to TRBD1. After removal of 4 bases from V and 7 bases from J, the junction contained 11 bases not matched to a gene. Germline assignment: CDR1 SNHLY and CDR2 FYNNEI. The CDR3 has 17 amino acids. This chain's CDR3 is CASSVYPPGQGNSPLHF. DNA of the CDR3: TGTGCCAGCAGTGTATATCCCCCGGGACAGGGAAATTCACCCCTCCACTTT.

The chain couples TRBV19 to TRBJ2-3, with 9 bases fitting TRBD2. The CDR3 is 18 amino acids. Germline trimming cut 4 bases from V and 4 bases from J; bases unmatched to any gene: 15. Germline lookup yields CDR1 LNHDA and CDR2 SQIVND (reference sequence). The CDR3 DNA is TGTGCCAGTAGTAACATTTTCCGGACTAGCGTTAGTCCAGATACGCAGTATTTT. Its translation is CASSNIFRTSVSPDTQYF.

The CDR3 DNA follows: TGTGCCTGGAGTCCTCGGAGGGCTGGAAACACCATATATTTT. Translation gives CAWSPRRAGNTIYF. The rearrangement links TRBV30 to TRBJ1-3; D unclear. The CDR3 is 14 amino acids. Trimming cost V 2 bases and J 2 bases, with 10 bases left between them. Per germline, CDR1 GTSNPN and CDR2 SVGIG (reference sequence).

The chain combines TRBV9 with TRBJ1-2; the D gene is possibly TRBD1 (6 bases). The CDR3 length is 15 residues. Germline CDR1 SGDLS, CDR2 YYNGEE. V shed 3 bases and J shed 5 bases, with 17 bases lying between them. This chain's CDR3 is CASSEKPGTNYGYTF. CDR3 sequence (DNA): TGTGCCAGCAGCGAAAAGCCCGGGACAAATTATGGCTACACCTTC.

This clone showed up just once. The V call is TRBV11-2, the J call TRBJ1-3; TRBD1 matches 7 bases. Germline CDR1 reads SGHAT; CDR2 reads FQNNGV. This CDR3 has 15 residues. J lost 4 bases, V lost 5 bases, and 8 bases had no gene match. The DNA of the CDR3 is TGTGCCAGCAGCCAGATAGGGACAGAAGGAAACACCATATATTTT. This codes for CASSQIGTEGNTIYF.

This clone is a singleton in its sample. This chain joins TRBV10-1 and TRBJ2-1, with a weak D call TRBD1 (5 bases). Germline V gene lookup returns CDR1 WNHNN and CDR2 SYGVQD (reference sequence). This CDR3 has 14 amino acids. Deletions cut 0 bases from V and 3 bases from J, with 6 bases between. As DNA, the CDR3 is TGCGCCAGCAGTGAGTCGACAGACTACAATGAGCAGTTCTTC. Translation gives CASSESTDYNEQFF.

The chain couples TRBV5-1 to TRBJ1-1; 8 nucleotides align to TRBD1. The CDR3 extends over 14 amino acids. Germline loops: CDR1 SGHRS, CDR2 YFSETQ. J lost 5 bases, V lost 4 bases, and 7 bases had no gene match. CDR3: CASSLQGARTEAFF. In DNA form, the CDR3 reads TGCGCCAGCAGCCTCCAGGGGGCTAGGACTGAAGCTTTCTTT.

This chain uses TRBV5-1 with TRBJ2-5; D remains ambiguous. CDR1 and CDR2 from the germline V gene are SGHRS and YFSETQ. This CDR3 is 14 amino acids long. The germline V and J ends were trimmed by 1 base and 2 bases, with 9 bases remaining between them. In DNA, the CDR3 is TGCGCCAGCAGCTTGATAGGTACTCAAGAGACCCAGTACTTC. Translated, it gives CASSLIGTQETQYF.

This chain links TRBV4-3 with TRBJ1-4; 10 bases map to TRBD1. The germline CDR1 and CDR2 sequences are LGHNA and YSLEER. The CDR3 consists of 18 residues. Trimming took 3 bases from V and 7 from J; bases not matched to a gene: 14. CDR3 protein: CASSHSGGQGVRGEKLFF. Here the CDR3 DNA reads TGCGCCAGCAGCCACTCCGGAGGACAGGGGGTGCGAGGTGAAAAACTGTTTTTT.

The rearrangement uses TRBV6-1 and TRBJ1-5, with 9 bases lining up with TRBD1. Trimming at V came to 6 bases and at J to 6 bases, leaving 9 bases not matched to a gene. CDR1 is MNHNS and CDR2 is SASEGT in the germline V gene. This CDR3 is built from 15 residues. This chain's CDR3 is CASSRGQGIGQPQHF. DNA for the CDR3: TGTGCCAGCAGCAGAGGACAGGGGATCGGTCAGCCCCAGCATTTT.